This T cell receptor beta chain stems from a study of CD8+CD57+ T cells in acquired aplastic anemia. In the study overall: DNA per sorted CD4+ or CD8+ sample ranged roughly 0.18 to 30 ug, averaging 3.2 ug.

V trimming: 6 bases; J trimming: 6 bases; junction bases outside the gene matches: 12. From germline, CDR1 is DFQATT and CDR2 SNEGSKA (reference sequence). This CDR3 has 14 residues. TCR beta VDJ and CDR3 profiles were obtained from a genomic DNA template. TCRdb reanalysed the reads using MiXCR and keeps one entry per CDR3 protein. This table has approximately 98,000 distinct CDR3 sequences, about 66% appearing once. Study observations and caveats: Significance was not reached for CD8+ Simpson's diversity between patients and controls. Comparison of patients with controls identified approximately 28 shared CD8+ CDR3 sequences.

Regarding this clonotype: What it recognizes is unknown.

In patients chosen for sequencing, flow cytometry had shown CD8+CD57+ cell expansion. The blood sampling took place in patients who had so far received no therapy. Sequencing was done on a sample of sorted CD4+, CD8+, or CD8+CD57+ T cells (not recorded which) from PBMCs. This sequence originates from a human donor with aplastic anemia. V is TRBV20-1 and J is TRBJ2-7; TRBD1 matches 9 bases. For the CDR3, the DNA is TGCAGTGCCCCCGACCCTACAGGGGGCAGCGAGCAGTACTTC. Its translation: CSAPDPTGGSEQYF.